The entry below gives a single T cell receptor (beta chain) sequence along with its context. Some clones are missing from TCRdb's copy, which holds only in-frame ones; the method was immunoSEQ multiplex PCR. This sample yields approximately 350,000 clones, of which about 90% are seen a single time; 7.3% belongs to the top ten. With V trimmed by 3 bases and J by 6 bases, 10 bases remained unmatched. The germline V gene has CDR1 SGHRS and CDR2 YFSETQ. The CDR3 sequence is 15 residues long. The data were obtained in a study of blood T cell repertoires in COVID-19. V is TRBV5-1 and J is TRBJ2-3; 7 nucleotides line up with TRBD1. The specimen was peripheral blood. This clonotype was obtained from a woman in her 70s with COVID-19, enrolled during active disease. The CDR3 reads CASSSLQGQGDTQYF. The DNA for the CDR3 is TGCGCCAGCAGCTCCCTACAGGGGCAAGGGGATACGCAGTATTTT.